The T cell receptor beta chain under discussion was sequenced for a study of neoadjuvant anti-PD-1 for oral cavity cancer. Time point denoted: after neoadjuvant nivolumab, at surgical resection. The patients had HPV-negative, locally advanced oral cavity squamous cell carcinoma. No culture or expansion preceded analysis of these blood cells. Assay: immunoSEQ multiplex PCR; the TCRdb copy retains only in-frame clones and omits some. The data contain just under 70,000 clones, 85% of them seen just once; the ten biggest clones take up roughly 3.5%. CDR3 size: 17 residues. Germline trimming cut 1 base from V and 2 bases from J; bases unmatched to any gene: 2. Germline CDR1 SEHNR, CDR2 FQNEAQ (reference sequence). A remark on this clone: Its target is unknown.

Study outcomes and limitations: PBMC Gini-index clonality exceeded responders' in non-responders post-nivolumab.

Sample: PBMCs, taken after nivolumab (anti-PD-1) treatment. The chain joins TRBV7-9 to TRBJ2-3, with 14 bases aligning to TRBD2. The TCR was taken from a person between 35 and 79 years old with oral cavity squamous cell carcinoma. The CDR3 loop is CASSLGTSGRHTDTQYF. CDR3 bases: TGTGCCAGCAGCTTAGGGACTAGCGGGAGGCACACAGATACGCAGTATTTT.